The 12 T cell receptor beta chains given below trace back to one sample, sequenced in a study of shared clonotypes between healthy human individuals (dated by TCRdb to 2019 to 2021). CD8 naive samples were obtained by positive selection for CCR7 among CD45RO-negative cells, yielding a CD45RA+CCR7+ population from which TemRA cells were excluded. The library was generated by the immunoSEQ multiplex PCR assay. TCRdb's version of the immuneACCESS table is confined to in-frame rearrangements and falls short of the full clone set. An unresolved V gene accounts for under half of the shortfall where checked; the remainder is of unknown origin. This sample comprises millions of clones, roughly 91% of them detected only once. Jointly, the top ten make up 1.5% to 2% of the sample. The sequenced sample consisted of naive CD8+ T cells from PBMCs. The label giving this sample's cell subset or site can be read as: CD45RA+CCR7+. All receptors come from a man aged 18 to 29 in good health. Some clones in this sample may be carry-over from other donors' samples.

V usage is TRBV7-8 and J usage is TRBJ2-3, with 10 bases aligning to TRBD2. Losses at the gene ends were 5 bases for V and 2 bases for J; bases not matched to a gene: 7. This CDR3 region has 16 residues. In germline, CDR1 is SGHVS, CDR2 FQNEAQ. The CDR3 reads CASSQRLAGLTDTQYF. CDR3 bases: TGTGCCAGCAGCCAACGACTAGCGGGCCTCACAGATACGCAGTATTTT.

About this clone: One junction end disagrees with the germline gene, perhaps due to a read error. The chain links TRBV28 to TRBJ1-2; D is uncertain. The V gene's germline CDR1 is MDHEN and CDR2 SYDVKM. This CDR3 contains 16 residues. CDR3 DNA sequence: TGTGCCAGCAGTTTTACCTATAGGGATACTAACGATGGCTACACCTTC. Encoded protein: CASSFTYRDTNDGYTF.

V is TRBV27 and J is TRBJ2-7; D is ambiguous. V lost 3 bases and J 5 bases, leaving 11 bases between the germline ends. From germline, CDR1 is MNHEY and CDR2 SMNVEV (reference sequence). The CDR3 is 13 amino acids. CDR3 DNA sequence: TGTGCCAGCAGTTTGGGTACAGTCCACGAGCAGTACTTC. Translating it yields CASSLGTVHEQYF.

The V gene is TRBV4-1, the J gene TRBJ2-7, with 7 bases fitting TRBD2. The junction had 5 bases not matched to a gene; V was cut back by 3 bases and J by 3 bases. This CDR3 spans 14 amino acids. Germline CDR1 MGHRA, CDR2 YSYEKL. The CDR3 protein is CASSHLREGYEQYF. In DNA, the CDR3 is TGCGCCAGCAGCCATCTGAGGGAGGGCTACGAGCAGTACTTC.

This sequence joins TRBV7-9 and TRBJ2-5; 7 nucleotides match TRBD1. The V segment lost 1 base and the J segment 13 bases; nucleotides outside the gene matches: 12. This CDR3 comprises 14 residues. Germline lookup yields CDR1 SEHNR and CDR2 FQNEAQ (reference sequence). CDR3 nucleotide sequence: TGTGCCAGCAGCTTAGACCCGGGACAGCCCGTTCTGTACTTC. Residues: CASSLDPGQPVLYF.

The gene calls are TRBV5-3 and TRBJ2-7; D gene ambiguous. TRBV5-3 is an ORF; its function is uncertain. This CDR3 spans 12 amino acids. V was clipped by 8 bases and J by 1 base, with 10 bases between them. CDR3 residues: CASSPGSYEQYF. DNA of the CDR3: TGTGCCAGCAGCCCCGGATCCTACGAGCAGTACTTC.

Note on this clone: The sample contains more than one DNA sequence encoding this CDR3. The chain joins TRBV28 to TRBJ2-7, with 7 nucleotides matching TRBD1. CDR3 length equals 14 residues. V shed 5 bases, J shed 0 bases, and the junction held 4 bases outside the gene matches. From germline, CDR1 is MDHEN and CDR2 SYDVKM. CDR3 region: CASSQTGSSYEQYF. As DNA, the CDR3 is TGTGCCAGCAGTCAGACAGGGAGCTCCTACGAGCAGTACTTC.

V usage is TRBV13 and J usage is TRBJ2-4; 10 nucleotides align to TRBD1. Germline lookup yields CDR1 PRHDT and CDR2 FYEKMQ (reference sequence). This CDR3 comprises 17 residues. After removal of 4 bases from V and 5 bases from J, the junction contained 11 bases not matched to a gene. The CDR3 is CASSSTPGDRGQNIQYF. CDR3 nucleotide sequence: TGTGCCAGCAGCTCGACCCCCGGGGACAGGGGACAAAACATTCAGTACTTC.

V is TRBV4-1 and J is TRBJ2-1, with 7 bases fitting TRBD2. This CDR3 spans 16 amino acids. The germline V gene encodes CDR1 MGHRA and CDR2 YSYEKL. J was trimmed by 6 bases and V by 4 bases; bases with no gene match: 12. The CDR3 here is CASSPRWGGAINEQFF. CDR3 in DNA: TGCGCCAGCAGCCCCCGATGGGGGGGAGCGATCAATGAGCAGTTCTTC.

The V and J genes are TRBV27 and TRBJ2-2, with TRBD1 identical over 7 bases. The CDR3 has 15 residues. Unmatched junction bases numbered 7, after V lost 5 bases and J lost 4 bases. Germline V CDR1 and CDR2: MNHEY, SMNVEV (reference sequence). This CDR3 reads CASSVRDRVTGELFF. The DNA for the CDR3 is TGTGCCAGCAGTGTAAGGGACAGAGTCACCGGGGAGCTGTTTTTT.

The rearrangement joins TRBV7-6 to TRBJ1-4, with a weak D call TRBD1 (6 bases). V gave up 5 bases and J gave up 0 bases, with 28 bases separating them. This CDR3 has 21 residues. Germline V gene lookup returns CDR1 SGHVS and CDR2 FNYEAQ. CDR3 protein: CASSRSLRSGTQGPTNEKLFF. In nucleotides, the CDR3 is TGTGCCAGCAGCCGAAGCTTGCGATCCGGGACCCAGGGGCCAACTAATGAAAAACTGTTTTTT.

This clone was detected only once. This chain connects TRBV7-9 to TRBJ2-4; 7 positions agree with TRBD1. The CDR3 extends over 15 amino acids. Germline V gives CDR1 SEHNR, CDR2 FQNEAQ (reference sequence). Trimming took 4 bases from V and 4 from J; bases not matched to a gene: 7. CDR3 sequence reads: CASSSPGQLKNIQYF. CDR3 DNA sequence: TGTGCCAGCAGCTCACCGGGACAGCTTAAAAACATTCAGTACTTC.